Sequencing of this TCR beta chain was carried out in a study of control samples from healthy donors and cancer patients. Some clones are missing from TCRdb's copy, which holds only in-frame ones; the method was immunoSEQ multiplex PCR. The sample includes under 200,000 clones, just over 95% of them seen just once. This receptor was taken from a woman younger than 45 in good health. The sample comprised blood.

The DNA of the CDR3 is TGCGCCAGCAGCCTCTGGGACGGCTACAATGAGCAGTTCTTC. It specifies CASSLWDGYNEQFF. The rearrangement joins TRBV4-1 to TRBJ2-1, with D perhaps assigned TRBD1 or TRBD2 (5 bases each). Looked up from germline, CDR1 is MGHRA and CDR2 is YSYEKL. The CDR3 length is 14 residues. Trimming left V 4 bases short and J 3 bases short, with 10 bases between.